This paragraph reports one T cell receptor (beta chain). Its specificity is unknown. TCRdb reanalysed the reads using MiXCR and keeps one entry per CDR3 protein. The table has some 920,000 distinct CDR3 sequences, roughly 31% seen once; the top ten hold over 11%. This sample is part of a study of T cell repertoires in cytomegalovirus infection. The sequenced sample was cultured CD8+ T cells from PBMCs, obtained from culture after CMV antigen stimulation. The receptor comes from a human donor in good health (CMV status not recorded). Some clones in this sample may be carry-over from other donors' samples.

The CDR3 DNA follows: TGTGCCAGTAGTGGGGTTGGACAGCCCCAGCATTTT. Amino acid sequence: CASSGVGQPQHF. The chain has TRBV19 and TRBJ1-5, with D unclear. Germline loops: CDR1 LNHDA, CDR2 SQIVND (reference sequence). The CDR3 runs 12 residues. V lost 5 bases and J 7 bases, leaving 9 bases between the germline ends.